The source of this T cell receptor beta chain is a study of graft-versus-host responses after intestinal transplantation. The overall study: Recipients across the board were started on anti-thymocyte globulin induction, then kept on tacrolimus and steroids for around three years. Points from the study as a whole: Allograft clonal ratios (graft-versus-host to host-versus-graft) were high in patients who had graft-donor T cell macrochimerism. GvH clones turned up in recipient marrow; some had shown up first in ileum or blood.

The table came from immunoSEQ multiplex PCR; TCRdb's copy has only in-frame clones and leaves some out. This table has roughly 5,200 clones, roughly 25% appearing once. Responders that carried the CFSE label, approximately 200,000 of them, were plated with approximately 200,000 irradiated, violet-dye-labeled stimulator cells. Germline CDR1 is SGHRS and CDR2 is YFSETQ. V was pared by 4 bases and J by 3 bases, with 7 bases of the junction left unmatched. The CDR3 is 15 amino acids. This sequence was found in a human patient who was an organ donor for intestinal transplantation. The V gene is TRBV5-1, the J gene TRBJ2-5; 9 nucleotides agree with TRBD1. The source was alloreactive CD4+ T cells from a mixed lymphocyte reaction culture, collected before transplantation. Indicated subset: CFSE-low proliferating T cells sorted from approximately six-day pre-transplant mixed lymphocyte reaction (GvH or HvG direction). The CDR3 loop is CASSPRGQGKETQYF. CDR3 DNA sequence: TGCGCCAGCAGCCCTAGGGGACAGGGAAAAGAGACCCAGTACTTC.